This passage covers 25 T cell receptor beta chains from one sample sequenced in a study of blood T cell repertoires in COVID-19. Here immunoSEQ multiplex PCR was the method, and the copy in TCRdb shows in-frame clones only, minus some. The sample lists roughly 150,000 clones, 83% occurring once. Sequencing was done on a sample of peripheral blood. The origin of the receptors is a woman of 80 years or more with acute or convalescent COVID-19.

The chain carries TRBV5-5 and TRBJ2-1, with 15 bases fitting TRBD2. Germline V gene lookup returns CDR1 SGHKS and CDR2 YYEKEE (reference sequence). This CDR3 contains 15 residues. V dropped 3 bases and J dropped 10; count of bases not matched to a gene: 5. Here the CDR3 DNA reads TGTGCCAGCAGCTGGGAGGGACTAGCGGGGGGAGAGCAGTTCTTC. This translates into CASSWEGLAGGEQFF. The whole variable domain, filled in from reference TRBV5-5 and TRBJ2-1, reads DAGVTQSPTHLIKTRGQQVTLRCSPISGHKSVSWYQQVLGQGPQFIFQYYEKEERGRGNFPDRFSARQFPNYSSELNVNALLLGDSALYLCASSWEGLAGGEQFFGPGTRLTVL.

The V call is TRBV19, the J call TRBJ2-1; TRBD2 matches at 7 bases. J lost 0 bases, V lost 3 bases, and 2 bases had no gene match. The CDR3 runs 15 residues. CDR1 is LNHDA and CDR2 is SQIVND in the germline V gene (reference sequence). The CDR3 loop is CASSMGGSSYNEQFF. The DNA of the CDR3 is TGTGCCAGTAGTATGGGAGGGAGCTCCTACAATGAGCAGTTCTTC.

The V gene is TRBV9, the J gene TRBJ1-4, with 9 bases aligning to TRBD1. CDR1 SGDLS and CDR2 YYNGEE come from the germline V gene. This CDR3 is 17 amino acids long. Trimming removed 3 bases from V and 0 bases from J; junction bases left unmatched: 6. The CDR3 bases are TGTGCCAGCAGCGGCGGGGACAGGGCGGCAACTAATGAAAAACTGTTTTTT. This encodes CASSGGDRAATNEKLFF.

The chain is built from TRBV19 and TRBJ2-1; TRBD1 is a possible D gene (6 bases). CDR1 LNHDA and CDR2 SQIVND come from the germline V gene (reference sequence). The CDR3 sequence is 14 residues long. V was pared by 5 bases and J by 1 base, with 9 bases between. CDR3 sequence: CASSSQGSYNEQFF. CDR3 nucleotides: TGTGCCAGTAGTTCTCAGGGGTCCTACAATGAGCAGTTCTTC.

The chain employs TRBV19 and TRBJ2-2; D might be TRBD1 (5 bases). CDR1 LNHDA and CDR2 SQIVND come from the germline V gene (reference sequence). CDR3 length: 15 residues. Trimming took 4 bases from V and 5 from J, leaving 14 bases between them. This CDR3 is CASSTGQPGTGELFF. In DNA form, the CDR3 reads TGTGCCAGTAGTACTGGACAACCTGGAACCGGGGAGCTGTTTTTT.

The chain recombines TRBV20-1 with TRBJ2-1; D gene ambiguous. Germline V CDR1 and CDR2: DFQATT, SNEGSKA (reference sequence). V was clipped by 3 bases and J by 9 bases, with 6 bases between them. The CDR3 consists of 10 residues. The DNA of the CDR3 is TGCAGTGCTAGGAGAATTGAGCAGTTCTTC. As protein: CSARRIEQFF.

The genes are TRBV19 and TRBJ1-1; TRBD1 matches 7 bases. Per the germline V gene, CDR1 is LNHDA and CDR2 is SQIVND (reference sequence). The V segment lost 4 bases and the J segment 0 bases; nucleotides outside the gene matches: 2. The CDR3 length is 14 residues. CDR3 region: CASSTGQLNTEAFF. CDR3 nucleotides: TGTGCCAGTAGTACGGGACAGCTGAACACTGAAGCTTTCTTT.

V usage is TRBV28 and J usage is TRBJ1-2; TRBD1 aligns across 8 bases. Per the germline V gene, CDR1 is MDHEN and CDR2 is SYDVKM. Trimming took 5 bases from V and 5 from J; bases not matched to a gene: 7. This CDR3 is built from 14 residues. The chain's CDR3 is CASSQTGERYGYTF. The CDR3 DNA is TGTGCCAGCAGTCAGACAGGGGAAAGGTATGGCTACACCTTC.

The chain carries TRBV7-2 and TRBJ1-2, with TRBD1 matching 9 bases. The trim removed 5 bases at V and 8 bases at J, leaving 15 bases unmatched. The CDR3 is 16 amino acids. Germline lookup yields CDR1 SGHTA and CDR2 FQGNSA. CDR3 coding DNA: TGTGCCAGCAGCCTTATTGGACAGGGGAATTTATCAGGCTACACCTTC. It is translated as CASSLIGQGNLSGYTF.

This chain links TRBV4-2 with TRBJ1-2, with a tentative D call TRBD1 (6 bases). The CDR3 runs to 14 residues. Trimming shortened V by 2 bases and J by 4 bases, and 11 bases separated the two germline ends. Germline V gene lookup returns CDR1 LGHNA and CDR2 YNFKEQ. The CDR3 nucleotides read TGTGCCAGCAGCCAATCCCCGGACAGCTATGGCTACACCTTC. It specifies CASSQSPDSYGYTF.

This clone showed up just once. The gene calls are TRBV7-2 and TRBJ2-7; 9 bases match TRBD2. CDR1 and CDR2 from the germline V gene are SGHTA and FQGNSA. The CDR3 covers 15 residues. J lost 9 bases, V lost 4 bases, and 13 bases had no gene match. CDR3 protein: CASSSHGGRATWQYF. CDR3 sequence (DNA): TGTGCCAGCAGCTCCCATGGCGGGAGGGCCACTTGGCAGTACTTC.

This chain joins TRBV7-2 and TRBJ1-2; unclear D gene. The CDR3 totals 12 residues. The germline V gene encodes CDR1 SGHTA and CDR2 FQGNSA. Trimming stripped 5 bases from V and 6 bases from J, with 10 bases between. CDR3 nucleotide sequence: TGTGCCAGCAGCCGATCTATGGATGGCTACACCTTC. It specifies CASSRSMDGYTF. Supplemented by reference TRBV7-2 and TRBJ1-2, the full variable domain reads GAGVSQSPSNKVTEKGKDVELRCDPISGHTALYWYRQSLGQGLEFLIYFQGNSAPDKSGLPSDRFSAERTGGSVSTLTIQRTQQEDSAVYLCASSRSMDGYTFGSGTRLTVV.

The chain employs TRBV4-3 and TRBJ2-3; 14 positions agree with TRBD2. V was pared by 0 bases and J by 2 bases, with 10 bases of the junction left unmatched. CDR3 length equals 20 residues. CDR1 and CDR2 from the germline V gene are LGHNA and YSLEER. The CDR3 coding sequence is TGCGCCAGCAGCCAAGATCTGACTAGCGGGAGGGCCGGGGTCACAGATACGCAGTATTTT. Its translation: CASSQDLTSGRAGVTDTQYF.

The chain has TRBV6-5 and TRBJ2-1; possible D gene TRBD1, 6 bases. Per the germline V gene, CDR1 is MNHEY and CDR2 is SVGAGI. This CDR3 region has 15 residues. V dropped 9 bases and J dropped 4 bases, with 19 bases sitting between them. Here the CDR3 reads CASNRVAGAYNEQFF. In nucleotides, the CDR3 is TGTGCCAGTAACAGGGTCGCAGGGGCTTACAATGAGCAGTTCTTC.

The chain combines TRBV6-1 with TRBJ1-6; a possible D gene is TRBD1 (5 bases). CDR1 and CDR2 from the germline V gene are MNHNS and SASEGT. Trimming shortened V by 0 bases and J by 8 bases, and 11 bases separated the two germline ends. The CDR3 has 15 amino acids. This chain's CDR3 is CASSEAGGSYSPLHF. The CDR3 DNA sequence: TGTGCCAGCAGTGAAGCGGGGGGGTCGTATTCACCCCTCCACTTT.

V and J are TRBV4-3 and TRBJ2-7; D is unresolved. Trimming removed 3 bases from V and 0 bases from J, with 9 bases in between. CDR3 length: 14 amino acids. Germline CDR1 LGHNA, CDR2 YSLEER. For the CDR3, the DNA is TGCGCCAGCAGCCAGTACCCGAGCTCCTACGAGCAGTACTTC. Encoded protein: CASSQYPSSYEQYF.

The chain carries TRBV6-6 and TRBJ1-1; 8 positions match TRBD1. Germline CDR1 and CDR2: MNHNY and SVGAGI (reference sequence). CDR3 length: 16 amino acids. The trim removed 0 bases at V and 8 bases at J, leaving 11 bases unmatched. CDR3 sequence (DNA): TGTGCCAGCAGTTACTCGCCGCAGGGGGCGATCCCGGAAGCTTTCTTT. As protein: CASSYSPQGAIPEAFF.

The chain has TRBV18 and TRBJ2-7; 7 bases are a match to TRBD1. Germline V gene lookup returns CDR1 KGHSH and CDR2 LQKENI. Trimming took 3 bases from V and 3 from J; bases not matched to a gene: 5. This CDR3 has 14 amino acids. CDR3 nucleotide sequence: TGTGCCAGCTCACCGTCCGGGACAGTCTACGAGCAGTACTTC. Protein sequence: CASSPSGTVYEQYF. Variable domain in full (rest from reference TRBV18 and TRBJ2-7): NAGVMQNPRHLVRRRGQEARLRCSPMKGHSHVYWYRQLPEEGLKFMVYLQKENIIDESGMPKERFSAEFPKEGPSILRIQQVVRGDSAAYFCASSPSGTVYEQYFGPGTRLTVT.

This chain links TRBV27 with TRBJ1-2; no clear D. CDR3 length equals 14 residues. The V and J ends lost 5 bases and 7 bases respectively, with 17 bases between them. CDR1 is MNHEY and CDR2 is SMNVEV in the germline V gene (reference sequence). CDR3 residues: CASSVAGVGFGYTF. The DNA of the CDR3 is TGTGCCAGCAGTGTCGCGGGAGTCGGATTTGGCTACACCTTC.

This chain connects TRBV7-2 to TRBJ1-1, with no clear D. The V gene's germline CDR1 is SGHTA and CDR2 FQGNSA. Between the trimmed V and J ends, which lost 1 base and 5 bases, there was a span of 8 bases. This CDR3 has 13 amino acids. CDR3: CASSLGVATEAFF. CDR3 DNA sequence: TGTGCCAGCAGCTTAGGCGTAGCGACTGAAGCTTTCTTT.

This clone was seen repeatedly, ten times or more. The V gene is TRBV7-9, the J gene TRBJ2-7; the match to TRBD1 covers 11 bases. The CDR3 sequence is 15 residues long. CDR1 is SEHNR, CDR2 FQNEAQ, per germline (reference sequence). Unmatched junction bases numbered 6, after V lost 5 bases and J lost 3 bases. CDR3 sequence reads: CASSASGTGGYEQYF. The CDR3 nucleotides read TGTGCCAGCAGCGCCTCCGGGACAGGGGGCTACGAGCAGTACTTC.

The rearrangement joins TRBV6-2 or TRBV6-3 to TRBJ2-4, with TRBD2 matching over 8 bases. Trimming took 5 bases from V and 0 from J; bases not matched to a gene: 6. Per germline, CDR1 MNHEY and CDR2 SVGEGT. The CDR3 contains 16 residues. CDR3 region: CASSVAGGPAKNIQYF. The DNA of the CDR3 is TGTGCCAGCAGTGTCGCGGGGGGTCCAGCCAAAAACATTCAGTACTTC.

CDR3 region: CATSRSGQSSYNSPLHF. CDR3 in DNA: TGTGCCACCAGCAGATCTGGACAGAGCTCCTATAATTCACCCCTCCACTTT. The gene calls are TRBV15 and TRBJ1-6; tentatively, D is TRBD1 (6 bases). Germline CDR1 reads LNHNV; CDR2 reads YYDKDF (reference sequence). Trimming left V 2 bases short and J 0 bases short, with 11 bases between. This CDR3 has 17 residues.

The CDR3, as DNA: TGTGCCAGCAGCTTAGCGACAGGGGGCTTGGTGTTTTTT. Translation gives CASSLATGGLVFF. This sequence joins TRBV7-2 and TRBJ2-2; 10 nucleotides agree with TRBD1. The germline V gene encodes CDR1 SGHTA and CDR2 FQGNSA. The V segment lost 0 bases and the J segment 15 bases; nucleotides outside the gene matches: 4. The CDR3 has 13 residues.

This chain links TRBV18 with TRBJ2-5, with 11 bases fitting TRBD1. Germline V gene data show CDR1 as KGHSH and CDR2 as LQKENI. Germline trimming cut 0 bases from V and 4 bases from J; bases unmatched to any gene: 4. The CDR3 totals 16 residues. The CDR3: CASSPPVGTGGETQYF. The DNA for the CDR3 is TGTGCCAGCTCACCACCAGTCGGGACAGGGGGAGAGACCCAGTACTTC.